This TCR beta chain was profiled in a study of low-dose radiotherapy and immunotherapy resistance in tumors. Study in general: Every 2 weeks, cohort 1 got 0.5 Gy, reaching 6.5 Gy to the planning target volume. Every six weeks patients received intravenous ipilimumab 1 mg/kg, and every two weeks they received intravenous nivolumab 240 mg.

TRAV- and TRBV-specific primers were used for first-strand cDNA, which covered alpha and beta chains. TCRs were amplified for roughly 22 PCR cycles with a constant-region primer and V-primer adapter. One entry per CDR3 protein, called by TCRdb with MiXCR from the reads. The sample lists 7,100 or so distinct CDR3 sequences; roughly half were seen once. Tumors of eligible patients were advanced, solid and lacking tumor-infiltrating lymphocytes. This clonotype was observed a single time. This CDR3 has 15 residues. Germline loops: CDR1 SGDLS, CDR2 YYNGEE. The rearrangement uses TRBV9 and TRBJ2-3; 9 bases are shared with TRBD2. The clonotype originates from a human donor with advanced metastatic prostate, ovarian, gallbladder or colorectal cancer (not recorded which). This table probably holds off-target reads from a library built for another chain. The CDR3 protein is CASSVGLAFTDTQYF. For the CDR3, the DNA is TGTGCTTCCAGCGTTGGACTAGCGTTCACAGATACGCAGTATTTT.